The entry below describes one T cell receptor beta chain. No antigen is known for it. The sample is drawn from a study of CD8 T cells in ankylosing spondylitis. 5'-RACE, quantitative and with molecular barcodes, yielded the TCR beta libraries. TCRdb analysed the 5' RACE reads with MiXCR anew, one entry per CDR3 protein. The sample consists of hundreds of thousands of distinct CDR3 sequences, approximately 16% of them appearing once. Study-wide findings and caveats: It appeared that ankylosing spondylitis blood was characterized by a TCR beta motif of roughly 8 highly homologous variants. The study looked at matched synovial fluid samples from ankylosing spondylitis patients. Disease-linked clones were reported to be significantly enriched there. Disease-associated clones were CD8+ and fairly uncommon in peripheral blood.

The sequence derives from a male donor with ankylosing spondylitis. Sequenced input: blood, either unsorted or a sorted T cell fraction (not recorded which).

CDR3 protein: CASSKPFVTEAFF. The CDR3 DNA follows: TGTGCCAGTAGTAAACCCTTTGTCACTGAAGCTTTCTTT. V is TRBV19 and J is TRBJ1-1; D not resolved. The CDR3 length is 13 residues. With 4 bases removed from V and 4 bases from J, the gap between germline ends came to 10 bases. Germline CDR1 is LNHDA and CDR2 is SQIVND (reference sequence).